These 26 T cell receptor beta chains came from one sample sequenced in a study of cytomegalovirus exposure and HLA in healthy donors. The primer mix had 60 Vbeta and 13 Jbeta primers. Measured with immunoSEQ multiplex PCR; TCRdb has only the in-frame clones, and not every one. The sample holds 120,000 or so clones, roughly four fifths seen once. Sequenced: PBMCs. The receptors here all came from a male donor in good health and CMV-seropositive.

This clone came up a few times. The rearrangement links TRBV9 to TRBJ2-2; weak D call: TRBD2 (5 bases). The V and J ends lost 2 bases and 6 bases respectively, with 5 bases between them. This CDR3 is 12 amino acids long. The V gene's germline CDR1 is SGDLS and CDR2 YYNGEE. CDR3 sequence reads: CASSVRAGELFF. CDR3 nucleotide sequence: TGTGCCAGCAGCGTGAGGGCCGGGGAGCTGTTTTTT.

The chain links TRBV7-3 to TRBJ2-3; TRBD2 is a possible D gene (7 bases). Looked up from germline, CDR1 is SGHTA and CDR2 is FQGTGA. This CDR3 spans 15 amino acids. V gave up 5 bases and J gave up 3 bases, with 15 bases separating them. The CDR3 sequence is CASSPGLGGTDTQYF. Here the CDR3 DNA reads TGTGCCAGCAGCCCCGGACTAGGGGGGACAGATACGCAGTATTTT.

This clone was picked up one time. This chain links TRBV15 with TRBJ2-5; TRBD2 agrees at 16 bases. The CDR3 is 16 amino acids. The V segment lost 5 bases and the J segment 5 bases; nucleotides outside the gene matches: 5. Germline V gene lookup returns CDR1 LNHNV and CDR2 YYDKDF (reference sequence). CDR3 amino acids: CATSGGTSGRGETQYF. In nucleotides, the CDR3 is TGTGCCACCAGCGGCGGGACTAGCGGGAGGGGGGAGACCCAGTACTTC.

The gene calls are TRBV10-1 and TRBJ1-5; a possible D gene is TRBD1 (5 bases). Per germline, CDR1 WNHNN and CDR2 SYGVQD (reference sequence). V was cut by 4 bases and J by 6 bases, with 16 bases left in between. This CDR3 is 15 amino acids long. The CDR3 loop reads CASSVTQGQGQPQHF. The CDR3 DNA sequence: TGCGCCAGCAGTGTAACGCAGGGCCAGGGTCAGCCCCAGCATTTT.

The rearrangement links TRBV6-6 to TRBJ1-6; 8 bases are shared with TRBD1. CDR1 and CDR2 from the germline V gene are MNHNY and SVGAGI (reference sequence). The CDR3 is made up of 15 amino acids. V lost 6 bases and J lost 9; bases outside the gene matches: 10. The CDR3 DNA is TGTGCCAGCAGGGGGAAGGACAGGGAAGCTTCACCCCTCCACTTT. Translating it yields CASRGKDREASPLHF.

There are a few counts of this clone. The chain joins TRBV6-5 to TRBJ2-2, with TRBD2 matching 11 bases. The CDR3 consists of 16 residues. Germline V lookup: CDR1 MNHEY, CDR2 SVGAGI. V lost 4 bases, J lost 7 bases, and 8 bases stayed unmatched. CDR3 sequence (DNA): TGTGCCAGCAGTTTTAGCGGGAGGGCCTCGGGCGGGGAGCTGTTTTTT. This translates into CASSFSGRASGGELFF.

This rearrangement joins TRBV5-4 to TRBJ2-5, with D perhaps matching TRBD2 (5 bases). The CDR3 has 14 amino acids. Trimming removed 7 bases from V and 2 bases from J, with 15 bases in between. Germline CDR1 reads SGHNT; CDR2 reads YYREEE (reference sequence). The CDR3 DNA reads TGTGCCAGCGCGGGTGGACCTTCTCAAGAGACCCAGTACTTC. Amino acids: CASAGGPSQETQYF.

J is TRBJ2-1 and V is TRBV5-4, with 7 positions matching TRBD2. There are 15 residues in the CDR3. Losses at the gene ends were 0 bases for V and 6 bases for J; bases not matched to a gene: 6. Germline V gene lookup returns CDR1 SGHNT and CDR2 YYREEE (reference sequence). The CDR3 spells CASSLGLANRNEQFF. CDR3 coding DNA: TGTGCCAGCAGCTTGGGACTAGCCAACCGCAATGAGCAGTTCTTC.

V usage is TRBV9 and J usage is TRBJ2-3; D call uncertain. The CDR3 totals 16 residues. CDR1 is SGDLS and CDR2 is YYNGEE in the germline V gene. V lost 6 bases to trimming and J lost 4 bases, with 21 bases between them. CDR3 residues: CASTPLAVSVSDTQYF. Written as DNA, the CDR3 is TGTGCCAGCACCCCTTTAGCAGTTTCTGTGTCAGATACGCAGTATTTT. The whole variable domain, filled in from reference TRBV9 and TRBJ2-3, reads DSGVTQTPKHLITATGQRVTLRCSPRSGDLSVYWYQQSLDQGLQFLIQYYNGEERAKGNILERFSAQQFPDLHSELNLSSLELGDSALYFCASTPLAVSVSDTQYFGPGTRLTVL.

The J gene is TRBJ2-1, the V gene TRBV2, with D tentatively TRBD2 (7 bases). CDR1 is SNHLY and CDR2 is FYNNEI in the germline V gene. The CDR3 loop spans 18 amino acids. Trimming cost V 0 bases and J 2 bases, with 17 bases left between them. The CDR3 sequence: CASSEALGGGRAYNEQFF. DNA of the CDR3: TGTGCCAGCAGTGAAGCGCTTGGGGGCGGGAGAGCCTACAATGAGCAGTTCTTC.

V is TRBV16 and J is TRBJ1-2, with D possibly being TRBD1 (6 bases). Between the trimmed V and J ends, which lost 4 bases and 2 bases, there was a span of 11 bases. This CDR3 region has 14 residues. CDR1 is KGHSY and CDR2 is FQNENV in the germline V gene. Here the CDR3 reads CASSPTQGNYGYTF. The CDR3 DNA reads TGTGCCAGCAGCCCCACACAGGGAAACTATGGCTACACCTTC.

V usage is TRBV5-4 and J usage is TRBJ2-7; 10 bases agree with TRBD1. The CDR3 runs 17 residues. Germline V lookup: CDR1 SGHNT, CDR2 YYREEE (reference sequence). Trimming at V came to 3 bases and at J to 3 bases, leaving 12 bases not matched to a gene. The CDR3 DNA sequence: TGTGCCAGCAGCTCGTCTTCCGGGACAGGGGAACTCTACGAGCAGTACTTC. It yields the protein CASSSSSGTGELYEQYF.

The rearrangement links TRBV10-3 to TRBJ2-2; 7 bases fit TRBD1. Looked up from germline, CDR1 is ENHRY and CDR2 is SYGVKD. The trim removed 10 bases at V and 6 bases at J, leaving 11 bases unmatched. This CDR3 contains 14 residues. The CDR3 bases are TGTGCCACAAGACAGGGACCTCCCCCCGGGGAGCTGTTTTTT. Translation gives CATRQGPPPGELFF.

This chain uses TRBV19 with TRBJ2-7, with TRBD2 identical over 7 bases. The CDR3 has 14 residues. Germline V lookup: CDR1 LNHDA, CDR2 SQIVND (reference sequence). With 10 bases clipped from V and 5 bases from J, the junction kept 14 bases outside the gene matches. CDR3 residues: CAIPEYRGENEQYF. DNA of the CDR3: TGTGCCATTCCTGAATACCGGGGGGAAAACGAGCAGTACTTC.

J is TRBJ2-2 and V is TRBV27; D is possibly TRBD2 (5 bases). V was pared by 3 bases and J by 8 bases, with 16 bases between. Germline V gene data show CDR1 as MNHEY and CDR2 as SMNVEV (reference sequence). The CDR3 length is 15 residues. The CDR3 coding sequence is TGTGCCAGCAGTTTCCTCGGGAAAAGGACGGGGGAGCTGTTTTTT. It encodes CASSFLGKRTGELFF.

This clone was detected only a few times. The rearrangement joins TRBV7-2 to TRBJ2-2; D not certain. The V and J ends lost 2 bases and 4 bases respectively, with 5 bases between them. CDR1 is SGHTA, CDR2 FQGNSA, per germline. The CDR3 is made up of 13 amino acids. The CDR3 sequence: CASSLPGTGELFF. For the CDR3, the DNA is TGTGCCAGCAGCTTACCCGGCACCGGGGAGCTGTTTTTT.

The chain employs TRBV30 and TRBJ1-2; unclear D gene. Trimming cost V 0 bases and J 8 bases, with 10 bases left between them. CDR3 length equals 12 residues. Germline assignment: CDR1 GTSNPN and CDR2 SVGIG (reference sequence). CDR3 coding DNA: TGTGCCTGGAGTGTTTGGGCAATCGGCTACACCTTC. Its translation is CAWSVWAIGYTF.

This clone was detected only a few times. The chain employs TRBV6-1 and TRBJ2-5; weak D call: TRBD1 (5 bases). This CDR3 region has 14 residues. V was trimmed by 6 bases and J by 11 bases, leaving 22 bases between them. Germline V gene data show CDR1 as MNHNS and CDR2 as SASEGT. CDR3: CASRGPLGLPEQYF. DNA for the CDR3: TGTGCCAGCAGGGGGCCCCTGGGGCTCCCTGAGCAGTACTTC.

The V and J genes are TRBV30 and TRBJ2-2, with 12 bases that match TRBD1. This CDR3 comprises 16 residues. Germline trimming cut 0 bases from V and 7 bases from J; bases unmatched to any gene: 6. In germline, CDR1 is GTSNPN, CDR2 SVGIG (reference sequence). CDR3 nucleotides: TGTGCCTGGAGTGTCGGGGACAGGGGGCGAAGCGGGGAGCTGTTTTTT. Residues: CAWSVGDRGRSGELFF.

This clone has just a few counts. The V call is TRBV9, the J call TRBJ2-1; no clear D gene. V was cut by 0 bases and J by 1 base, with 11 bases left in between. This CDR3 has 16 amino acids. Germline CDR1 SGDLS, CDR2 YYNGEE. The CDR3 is CASSVGGFPSYNEQFF. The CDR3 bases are TGTGCCAGCAGCGTAGGTGGCTTTCCATCCTACAATGAGCAGTTCTTC.

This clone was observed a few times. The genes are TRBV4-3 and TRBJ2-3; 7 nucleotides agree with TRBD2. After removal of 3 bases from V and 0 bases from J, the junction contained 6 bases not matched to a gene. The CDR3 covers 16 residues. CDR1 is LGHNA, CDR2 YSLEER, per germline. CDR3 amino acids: CASSQASGTSTDTQYF. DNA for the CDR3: TGCGCCAGCAGCCAGGCTAGCGGTACTAGCACAGATACGCAGTATTTT.

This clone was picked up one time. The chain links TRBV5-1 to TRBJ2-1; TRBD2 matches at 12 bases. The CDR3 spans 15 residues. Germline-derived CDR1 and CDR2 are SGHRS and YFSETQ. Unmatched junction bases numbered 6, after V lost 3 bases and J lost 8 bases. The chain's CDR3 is CASSSGLAGIDEQFF. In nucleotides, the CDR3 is TGCGCCAGCAGCTCGGGACTAGCGGGCATCGATGAGCAGTTCTTC.

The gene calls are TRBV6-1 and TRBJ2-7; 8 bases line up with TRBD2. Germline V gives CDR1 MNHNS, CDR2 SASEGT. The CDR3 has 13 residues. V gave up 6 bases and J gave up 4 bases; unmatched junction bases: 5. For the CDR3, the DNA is TGTGCCAGCAGGGCGGGAGGCAGGTACGAGCAGTACTTC. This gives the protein CASRAGGRYEQYF.

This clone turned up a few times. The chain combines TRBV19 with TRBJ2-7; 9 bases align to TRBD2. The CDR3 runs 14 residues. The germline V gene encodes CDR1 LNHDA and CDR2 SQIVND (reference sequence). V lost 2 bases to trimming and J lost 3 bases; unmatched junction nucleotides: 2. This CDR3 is CASSIIAGDYEQYF. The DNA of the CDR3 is TGTGCCAGTAGTATAATAGCGGGAGACTACGAGCAGTACTTC.

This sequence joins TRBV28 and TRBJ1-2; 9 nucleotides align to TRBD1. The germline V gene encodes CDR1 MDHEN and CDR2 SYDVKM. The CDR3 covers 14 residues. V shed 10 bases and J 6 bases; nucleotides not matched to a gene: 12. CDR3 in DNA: TGTGCCAACAGAGCCCGGGACAGGGCGGATGGCTACACCTTC. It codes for CANRARDRADGYTF.

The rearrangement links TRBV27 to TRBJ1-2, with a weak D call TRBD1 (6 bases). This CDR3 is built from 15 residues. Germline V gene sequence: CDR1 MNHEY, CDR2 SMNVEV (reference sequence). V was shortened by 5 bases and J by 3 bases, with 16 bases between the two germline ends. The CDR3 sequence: CASSPQGPSHYGYTF. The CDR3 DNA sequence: TGTGCCAGCAGTCCCCAGGGGCCCTCCCACTATGGCTACACCTTC.